These 5 T cell receptor beta chains were sequenced from one sample in a study of OX40 agonist ivuxolimab in advanced cancers. Data came from immunoSEQ multiplex PCR; TCRdb stores just in-frame clones and leaves some out. The sample has tens of thousands of clones; approximately 83% are singletons. The sequences come from CD4+ or CD8+ T cells sorted from blood, collected in a trial of the OX40 agonist ivuxolimab. These receptors were taken from an adult with an advanced solid tumor such as melanoma, head and neck, liver or kidney cancer.

The chain uses TRBV7-2 and TRBJ2-1; 7 bases match TRBD1. CDR3 length: 15 residues. V dropped 4 bases and J dropped 0; count of bases not matched to a gene: 3. Germline-derived CDR1 and CDR2 are SGHTA and FQGNSA. CDR3: CASSSTGVSYNEQFF. The CDR3 coding sequence is TGTGCCAGCAGCTCAACAGGGGTCTCCTACAATGAGCAGTTCTTC.

DNA of the CDR3: TGTGCCAGCGGAGAGGCAGGGAAGGGGAACACTGAAGCTTTCTTT. Translated, it gives CASGEAGKGNTEAFF. This chain links TRBV27 with TRBJ1-1, with D perhaps TRBD1 (5 bases). CDR3 length: 15 amino acids. Germline values: CDR1 MNHEY, CDR2 SMNVEV (reference sequence). Deletions cut 8 bases from V and 1 base from J, with 17 bases between.

The chain carries TRBV5-1 and TRBJ2-1; 8 nucleotides agree with TRBD1. V trimming: 2 bases; J trimming: 6 bases; junction bases outside the gene matches: 10. Per the germline V gene, CDR1 is SGHRS and CDR2 is YFSETQ. This CDR3 is built from 16 residues. The CDR3 DNA reads TGCGCCAGCAGCTTTTCCGGGACAGGACTTTTCAATGAGCAGTTCTTC. Protein: CASSFSGTGLFNEQFF.

This clone was seen once. The chain is built from TRBV7-9 and TRBJ2-1, with D perhaps TRBD1 or TRBD2 (5 bases each). From germline, CDR1 is SEHNR and CDR2 FQNEAQ (reference sequence). The CDR3 consists of 13 residues. Trimming shortened V by 3 bases and J by 6 bases, and 9 bases separated the two germline ends. CDR3: CASSLGPPNEQFF. The DNA for the CDR3 is TGTGCCAGCAGCTTGGGACCGCCCAATGAGCAGTTCTTC.

This clone was counted a single time. The chain's CDR3 is CASSPPSGGGYGYTF. DNA of the CDR3: TGTGCCAGCTCACCACCGTCAGGGGGCGGCTATGGCTACACCTTC. The rearrangement joins TRBV18 to TRBJ1-2, with 8 bases matching TRBD1. The CDR3 is made up of 15 amino acids. Trimming at V came to 0 bases and at J to 4 bases, leaving 4 bases not matched to a gene. Germline V CDR1 and CDR2: KGHSH, LQKENI.